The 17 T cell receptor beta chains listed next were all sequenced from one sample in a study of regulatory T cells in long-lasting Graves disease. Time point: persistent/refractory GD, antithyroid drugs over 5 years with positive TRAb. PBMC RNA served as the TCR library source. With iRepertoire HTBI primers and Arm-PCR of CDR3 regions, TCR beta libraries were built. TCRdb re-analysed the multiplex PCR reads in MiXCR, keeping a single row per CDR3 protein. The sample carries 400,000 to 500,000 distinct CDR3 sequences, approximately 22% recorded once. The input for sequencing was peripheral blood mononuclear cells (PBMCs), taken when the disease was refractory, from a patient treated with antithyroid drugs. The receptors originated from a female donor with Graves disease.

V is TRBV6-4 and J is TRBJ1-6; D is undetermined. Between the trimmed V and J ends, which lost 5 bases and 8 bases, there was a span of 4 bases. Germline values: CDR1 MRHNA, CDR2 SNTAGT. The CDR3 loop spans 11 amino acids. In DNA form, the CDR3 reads TGTGCCAGCAGTTACGATTCACCCCTCCACTTT. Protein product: CASSYDSPLHF.

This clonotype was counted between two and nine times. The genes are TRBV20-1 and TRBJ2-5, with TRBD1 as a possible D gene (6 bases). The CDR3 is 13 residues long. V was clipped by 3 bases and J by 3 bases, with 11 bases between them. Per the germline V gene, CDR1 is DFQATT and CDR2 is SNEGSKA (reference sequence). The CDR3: CSASWTAKETQYF. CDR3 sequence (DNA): TGCAGTGCTAGTTGGACAGCTAAAGAGACCCAGTACTTC.

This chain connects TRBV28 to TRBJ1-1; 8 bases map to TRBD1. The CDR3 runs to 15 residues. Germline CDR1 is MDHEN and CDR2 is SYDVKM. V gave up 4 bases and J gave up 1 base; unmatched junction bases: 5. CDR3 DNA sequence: TGTGCCAGCAGTTCTCCCGACAGGGGGAACACTGAAGCTTTCTTT. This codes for CASSSPDRGNTEAFF.

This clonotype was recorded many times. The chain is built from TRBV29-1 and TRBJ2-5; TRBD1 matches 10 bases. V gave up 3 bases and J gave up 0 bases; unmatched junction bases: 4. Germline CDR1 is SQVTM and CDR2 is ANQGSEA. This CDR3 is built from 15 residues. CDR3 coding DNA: TGCAGCGTTGACCGGGACAGGGGCCACCAAGAGACCCAGTACTTC. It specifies CSVDRDRGHQETQYF.

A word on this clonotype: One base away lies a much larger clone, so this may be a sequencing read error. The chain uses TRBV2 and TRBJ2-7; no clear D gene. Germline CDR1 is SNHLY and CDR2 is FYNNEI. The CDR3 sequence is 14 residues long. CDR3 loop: CASSPRHSSYGQYF. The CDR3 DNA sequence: TGTGCCAGCAGTCCCAGACATAGCTCCTACGGGCAGTACTTC.

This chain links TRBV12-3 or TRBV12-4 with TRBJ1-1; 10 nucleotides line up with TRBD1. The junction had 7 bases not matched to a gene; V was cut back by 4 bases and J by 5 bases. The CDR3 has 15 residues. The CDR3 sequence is CASSSTTGGWTEAFF. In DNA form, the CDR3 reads TGTGCCAGCAGTTCTACGACAGGGGGCTGGACTGAAGCTTTCTTT.

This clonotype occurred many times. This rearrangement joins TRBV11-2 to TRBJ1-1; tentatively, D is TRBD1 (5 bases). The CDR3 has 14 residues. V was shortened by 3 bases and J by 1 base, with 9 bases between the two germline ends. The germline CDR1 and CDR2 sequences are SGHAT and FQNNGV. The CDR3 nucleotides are TGTGCCAGCAGCTTGACAGATGAGAACACTGAAGCTTTCTTT. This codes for CASSLTDENTEAFF.

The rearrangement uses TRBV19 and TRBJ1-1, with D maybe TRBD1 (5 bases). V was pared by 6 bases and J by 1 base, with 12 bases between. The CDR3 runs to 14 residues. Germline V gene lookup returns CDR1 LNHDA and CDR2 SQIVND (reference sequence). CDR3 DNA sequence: TGTGCCAGTAGGCCTACCGGGGGGAACACTGAAGCTTTCTTT. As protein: CASRPTGGNTEAFF.

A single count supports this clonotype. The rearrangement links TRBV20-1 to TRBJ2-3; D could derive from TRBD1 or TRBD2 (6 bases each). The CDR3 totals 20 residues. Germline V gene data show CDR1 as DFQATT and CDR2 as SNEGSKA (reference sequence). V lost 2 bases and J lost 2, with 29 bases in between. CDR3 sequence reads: CSARSPTGHRGSVDTDTQYF. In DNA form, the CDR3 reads TGCAGTGCTAGATCTCCGACGGGACATCGGGGGTCGGTAGACACAGATACGCAGTATTTT.

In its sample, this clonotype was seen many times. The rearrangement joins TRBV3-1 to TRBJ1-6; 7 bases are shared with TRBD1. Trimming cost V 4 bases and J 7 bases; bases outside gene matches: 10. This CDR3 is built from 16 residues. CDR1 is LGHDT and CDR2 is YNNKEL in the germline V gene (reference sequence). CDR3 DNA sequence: TGTGCCAGCAGCCTGGATCCGGGACAGTCGAATTCACCCCTCCACTTT. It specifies CASSLDPGQSNSPLHF.

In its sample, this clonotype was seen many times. The CDR3 DNA reads as TGTGCCAGCAGCCCCTTCATAAACTCACCCCTCCACTTT. Protein sequence: CASSPFINSPLHF. The V gene is TRBV11-3, the J gene TRBJ1-6; D unresolved. Trimming removed 5 bases at V and 10 bases at J, with 12 bases between. The CDR3 is 13 amino acids. Germline loops: CDR1 SGHNT, CDR2 YENEEA.

This chain's CDR3 is CASSLNGGVNEQYF. The CDR3 DNA is TGTGCCAGCAGCTTGAACGGGGGCGTGAACGAGCAGTACTTC. This rearrangement joins TRBV5-6 to TRBJ2-7; D might be TRBD1 or TRBD2, each matching 6 bases. Between the trimmed V and J ends, which lost 1 base and 5 bases, there was a span of 13 bases. The CDR3 loop spans 14 amino acids. Germline values: CDR1 SGHDT, CDR2 YYEEEE.

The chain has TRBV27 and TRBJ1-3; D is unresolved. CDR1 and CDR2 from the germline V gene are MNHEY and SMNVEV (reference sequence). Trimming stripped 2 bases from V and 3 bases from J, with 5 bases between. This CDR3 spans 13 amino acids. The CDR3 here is CASSLTVGNTIYF. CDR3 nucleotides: TGTGCCAGCAGTTTAACCGTTGGAAACACCATATATTTT.

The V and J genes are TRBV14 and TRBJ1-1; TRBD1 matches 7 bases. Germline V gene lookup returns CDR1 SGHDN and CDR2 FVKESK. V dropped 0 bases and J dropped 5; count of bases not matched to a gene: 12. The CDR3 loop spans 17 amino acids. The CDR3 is CASSQEGRRQGTTEAFF. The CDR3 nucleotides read TGTGCCAGCAGCCAAGAGGGTCGCAGACAGGGTACTACTGAAGCTTTCTTT.

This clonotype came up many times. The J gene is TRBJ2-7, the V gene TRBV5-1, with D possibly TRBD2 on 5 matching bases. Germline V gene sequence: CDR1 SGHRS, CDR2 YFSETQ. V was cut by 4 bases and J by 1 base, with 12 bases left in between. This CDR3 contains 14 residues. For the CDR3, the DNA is TGCGCCAGCAGCGTCCAGACTAATTCCTACGAGCAGTACTTC. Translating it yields CASSVQTNSYEQYF.

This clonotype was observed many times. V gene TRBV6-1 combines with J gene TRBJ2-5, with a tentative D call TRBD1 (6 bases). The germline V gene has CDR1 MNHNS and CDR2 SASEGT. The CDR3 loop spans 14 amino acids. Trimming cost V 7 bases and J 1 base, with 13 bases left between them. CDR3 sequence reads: CASNTGQTQETQYF. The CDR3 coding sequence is TGTGCCAGCAATACCGGACAGACCCAAGAGACCCAGTACTTC.

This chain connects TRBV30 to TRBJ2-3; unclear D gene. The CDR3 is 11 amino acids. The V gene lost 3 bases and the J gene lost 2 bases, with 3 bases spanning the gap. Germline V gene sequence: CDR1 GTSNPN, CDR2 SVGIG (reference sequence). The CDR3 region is CAWSNTDTQYF. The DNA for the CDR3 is TGTGCCTGGAGCAACACAGATACGCAGTATTTT.